This TCR beta chain derives from a study of cytomegalovirus exposure and HLA in healthy donors (dated by TCRdb to about 2017). With respect to the entire study: According to an earlier analysis of a few hundred of the donors, roughly 180 million T cells yielded over 100 million unique TCR beta sequences and more than 250 Gb of sequence data. HLA typing covered class I and class II loci at four-digit resolution. The number of typed donors differed by locus: roughly 620-630 for A, B, C, DRB1 and DQB1; 522 for DQA1; around 610 for DPA1; and some 470 for DPB1. The study aimed to test whether cataloging public T cell receptors could reveal signatures of past pathogen exposure. The study profiled the T cell repertoires of fewer than 850 subjects by immunosequencing and related them to cytomegalovirus serostatus. Along with the roughly 670-subject first cohort, a separate validation cohort of 120 different subjects was used. Because of strong linkage in the cohort, roughly five DR-DQ haplotypes were treated as single units for association and clustering. The study combined high-throughput TCR immunosequencing, statistical association of individual TCRs with disease status, and machine learning to predict cytomegalovirus infection status. All discovery cohort repertoires had been generated using a single sequencing platform. Roughly 310 gigabases of sequencing data and approximately 84 million unique TCR sequences were included in an early release covering several hundred HLA-typed donors. Of the approximately 400 genotyped donors, less than 90% were placed in the genetic ancestry cluster associated with self-reported Caucasian donors. A later genetic analysis used genome-wide SNP genotypes for about 65% of the 666 donors, treating that subset as a discovery cohort. Rather than drawing on any new phenotypic data, the later analysis identified candidate immune exposures from TCR beta sequences and the way those sequences occurred across donors. In a later analysis, previously published TCR beta repertoires from 500 to 750 donors were re-analyzed and high-resolution HLA genotyping was added so that TCR occurrence patterns could be studied. In an earlier analysis of roughly 580 of the donors, high-throughput TCR beta sequencing was used to judge whether each TCR beta V gene segment behaved as functional or pseudogenic. Among 300 to 500 genotyped donors of the cohort, an average of roughly 230,000 unique TCR beta nucleotide sequences was sequenced per donor, of which about 18% were non-productive. Donor age, sex, ethnicity and CMV serostatus were compiled alongside the repertoire data.

The study at large found these results: In a later analysis, TCR association rates were found to vary across HLA loci, with the most associated TCRs seen for DRB1 alleles and the fewest for HLA-C alleles. In a later analysis, about 16,000 TCR beta sequences were associated with specific HLA alleles at a false discovery rate of 0.05. According to a later analysis, parvovirus B19, influenza, CMV and Epstein-Barr virus appeared linked to several top co-occurrence clusters. An association between a missense DCLRE1C variant and V-gene and J-gene trimming of TCR beta chains was found in a later genetic analysis and replicated in an independent cohort. A further reported finding was that TCR beta sequences accurately predicted the HLA-A and HLA-B alleles for most subjects in the first cohort. Because HLA typing was missing for some donors at each locus, association tests included only the typed subset. Because counts were too low, roughly 17 rarely observed V segments, including chromosome 9 orphons, were left out of the earlier analysis of roughly 600 of the donors. Presence/absence analyses assumed roughly uniform sequencing depth across donors, an assumption that may not hold. According to a later genetic analysis, donors in an Asian-associated ancestry cluster had fewer N-insertions in productive TCRs than the roughly 660-donor mean. The authors suggested that the approach could potentially be extended to other disease states and immunological phenotypes. A later analysis found that HLA-associated TCR beta chains were more clonally expanded and had lower generation probabilities than equally common non-associated chains. The cohort was sequenced for TCR beta chains only, and without alpha or paired-chain data the features that could be detected were limited. When HLA alleles, especially DR and DQ, strongly co-occurred, TCR associations were difficult to assign to individual alleles. Correlated functional status among segregating V segments might reflect linkage disequilibrium, but an unknown experimental factor could not be ruled out. The sequencing pipeline was judged likely to have produced a cluster of highly shared sequence variants as a technical artifact. A total of about 180 TCR beta chains were listed by the study as associated with cytomegalovirus. For the cohort, immune exposure information was limited to CMV serostatus. In an earlier analysis of around 600 of the donors, most TCR beta V segments were observed in productive rearrangements about 87% or about 30% of the time, broadly matching IMGT annotations. In both the original and validation cohorts, the classifier was reported to diagnose cytomegalovirus status with high specificity and sensitivity. Some IMGT-functional V segments, including TRBV6-2 and TRBV6-3, could not be told apart with the 87-base-pair reads, so those segments were excluded. While some public TCRs were present in many individuals, most TCR sequences turned up only very rarely across donors. In vitro tests confirmed that a few of the cytomegalovirus-associated TCR beta chains recognize cytomegalovirus antigens. Most CMV-associated TCR beta chains appeared to be HLA-restricted in a later analysis, and the HLA associations seemed to be driven largely by CMV exposure.

The library was built by means of the immunoSEQ multiplex PCR assay. For the multiplex PCR, a mixture combining 60 forward primers for TCR Vbeta segments and 13 reverse primers for TCR Jbeta segments was used. Amplification of the CDR3 region of rearranged TCR beta genes was performed with a multiplex PCR assay on genomic DNA. The Illumina HiSeq System was used to sequence the amplified TCR beta libraries as 87-base-pair reads. Under the source paper's analysis protocol: A later analysis counted about 80 million unique TCR beta chains across the 650 to 800 repertoires, and around 9.9 million of these chains were shared by at least two donors. Raw reads were error-corrected and collapsed into unique sequences by a nearest-neighbor algorithm in which closely related sequences were merged to remove PCR and sequencing errors. Alignment of CDR3 sequences to IMGT reference sequences was used to assign V, D and J gene segments. For a sequence to be retained, a match of at least six nucleotides to both a V gene segment and a J gene segment was required. A rearrangement was called productive if the CDR3 had no stop codons and remained in frame with V and J, and every other rearrangement was called non-productive. Following IMGT convention, CDR3 was defined as the stretch from the second conserved V-encoded cysteine to the conserved J-encoded phenylalanine. Sequences without an unambiguous match to a single V gene segment were excluded from the earlier analysis of about 630 of the donors. In an earlier analysis of 587 of the donors, a V segment was called functional when productive rearrangements were above 56.7%, and segregating when the standard deviation between donors exceeded 5%. A statistical classification framework was built for diagnosing cytomegalovirus status from the catalog of TCR beta chain sequences. In a later analysis, TCR nucleotide sequences were compared against IMGT/GENE-DB human TR gene sequences so that V and J genes could be assigned. A later analysis assigned CDR3 sequences and most-parsimonious VDJ recombination scenarios with the TCRdist pipeline. In a later analysis, each TCR beta chain was defined by its CDR3 amino acid sequence together with its V-gene family, and reads without a unique V-gene family were excluded. As a way to deal with suspected cross-contamination and a sequencing artifact, a later analysis dropped 592 nucleotide sequences that were highly shared and had low generation probability. In a later analysis, a clonal expansion index was calculated for each public chain from normalized within-repertoire ranks of inferred template counts. In a later analysis, generation probabilities were computed using a VDJ recombination model fitted to out-of-frame rearrangements, and the results were checked against IGoR. In a later analysis, hypergeometric tests were used to score TCR-TCR, TCR-HLA and TCR-CMV co-occurrence, with a repertoire-size bias correction applied to TCR pairs. To estimate false discovery rates, a later analysis permuted the HLA or CMV assignments 20 times. In a later analysis, co-occurring TCRs were grouped using DBSCAN, and TCRdist sequence similarity was added for clustering within HLA-allele-positive subsets. For co-occurrence clustering, repertoires with fewer than 30,000 or more than 120,000 public chains were excluded, along with four or five repertoires with anomalous nucleotide sharing. Imported from immuneACCESS, the table was reduced by TCRdb to in-frame sequences with V and J called. These copies leave out some clones; in studies compared against another copy, an unresolved V gene accounts for under half, and the cause of the remainder is not known. That table gives V, J and clone size, and the DNA gave D and trimming. Present in this sample are 150,000 or so clones, roughly three quarters of which were seen just once. The top ten hold around 7.2% of the sample.

V is pared back by 1 base and J by 4 bases, with 13 bases lying between the germline termini. Including the terminal cysteine and phenylalanine, the CDR3 comprises 15 residues. Solely the CDR3 DNA is kept, with 45 bases framed from the first base. The germline V gene encodes CDR1 SGHAT and CDR2 FQNNGV. This clone has a single count. Its target antigen remains unknown. Base-call qualities are not available, and no considerably larger clone is one nucleotide away. The cohort was made up of about 610 healthy bone marrow donors. At the time of sampling, all cohort members were nominally healthy, though unrecorded immune exposures were likely present. The donor was CMV seropositive and belonged to the group of some 290 seropositive cohort members. A peripheral blood sample was collected from each donor, and TCR beta sequencing was performed on peripheral blood mononuclear cells. Genomic DNA extraction from the blood cell samples was performed with the Qiagen DNeasy Blood Extraction Kit.

The rearranged chain carries TRBV11-2 and TRBJ2-5; TRBD2 might be the D gene, on 5 matching bases. This receptor was taken from a man aged 25-40 years in good health and CMV-seropositive. Sequencing used PBMCs. DNA sequence: TGTGCCAGCAGCTTAGGGAGGCTAGTTGTAGAGACCCAGTACTTC. Its amino acids are CASSLGRLVVETQYF.